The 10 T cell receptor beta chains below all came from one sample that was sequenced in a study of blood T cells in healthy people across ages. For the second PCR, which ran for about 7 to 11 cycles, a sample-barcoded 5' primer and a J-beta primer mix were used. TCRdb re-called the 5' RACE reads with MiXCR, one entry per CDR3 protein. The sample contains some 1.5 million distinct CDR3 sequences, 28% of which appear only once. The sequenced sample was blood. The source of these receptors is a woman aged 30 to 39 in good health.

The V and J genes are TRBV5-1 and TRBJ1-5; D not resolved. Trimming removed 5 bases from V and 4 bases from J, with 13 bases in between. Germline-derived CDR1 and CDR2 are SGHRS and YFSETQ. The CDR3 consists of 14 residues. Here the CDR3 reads CASSLDGQNQPQHF. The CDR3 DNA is TGCGCCAGCAGTCTTGACGGTCAAAATCAGCCCCAGCATTTT.

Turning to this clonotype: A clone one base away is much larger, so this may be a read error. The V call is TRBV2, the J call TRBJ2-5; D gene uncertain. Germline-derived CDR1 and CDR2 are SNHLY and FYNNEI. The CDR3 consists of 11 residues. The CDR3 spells CASTYQETQDF. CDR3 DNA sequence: TGTGCCAGCACCTACCAAGAGACCCAGGACTTC.

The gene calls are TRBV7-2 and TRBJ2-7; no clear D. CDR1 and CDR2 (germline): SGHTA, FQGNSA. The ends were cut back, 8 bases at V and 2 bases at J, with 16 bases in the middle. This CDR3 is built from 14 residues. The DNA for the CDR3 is TGTGCCAGCCGCGGTGGCCCCGGAACCTACGAGCAGTACTTC. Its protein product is CASRGGPGTYEQYF. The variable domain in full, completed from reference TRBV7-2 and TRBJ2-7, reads GAGVSQSPSNKVTEKGKDVELRCDPISGHTALYWYRQSLGQGLEFLIYFQGNSAPDKSGLPSDRFSAERTGGSVSTLTIQRTQQEDSAVYLCASRGGPGTYEQYFGPGTRLTVT.

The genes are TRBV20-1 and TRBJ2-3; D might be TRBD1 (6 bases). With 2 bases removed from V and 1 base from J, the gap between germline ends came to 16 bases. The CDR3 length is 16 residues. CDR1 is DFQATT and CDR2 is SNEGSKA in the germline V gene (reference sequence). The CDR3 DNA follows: TGCAGTGCTAGACGATCCGGGACACCGCGCACAGATACGCAGTATTTT. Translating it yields CSARRSGTPRTDTQYF.

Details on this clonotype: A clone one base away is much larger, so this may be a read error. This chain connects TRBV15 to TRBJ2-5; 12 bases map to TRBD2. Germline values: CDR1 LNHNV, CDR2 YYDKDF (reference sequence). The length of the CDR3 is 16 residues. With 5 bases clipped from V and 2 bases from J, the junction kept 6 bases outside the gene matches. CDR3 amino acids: CATSGGLAGGQETQYF. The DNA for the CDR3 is TGTGCCACCAGCGGAGGGCTAGCGGGGGGGCAAGAGACCCAGTACTTC.

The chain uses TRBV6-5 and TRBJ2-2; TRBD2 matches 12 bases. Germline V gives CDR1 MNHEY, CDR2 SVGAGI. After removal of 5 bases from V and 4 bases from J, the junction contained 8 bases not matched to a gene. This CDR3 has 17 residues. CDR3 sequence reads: CASSTPSTSGSTGELFF. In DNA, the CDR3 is TGTGCCAGCAGTACTCCCTCGACTAGCGGGAGCACCGGGGAGCTGTTTTTT.

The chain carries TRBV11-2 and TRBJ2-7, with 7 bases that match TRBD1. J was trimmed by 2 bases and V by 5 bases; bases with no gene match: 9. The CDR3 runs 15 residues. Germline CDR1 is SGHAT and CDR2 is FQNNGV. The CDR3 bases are TGTGCCAGCAGCCCCTGGACAGGTTCGACCTACGAGCAGTACTTC. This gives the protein CASSPWTGSTYEQYF.

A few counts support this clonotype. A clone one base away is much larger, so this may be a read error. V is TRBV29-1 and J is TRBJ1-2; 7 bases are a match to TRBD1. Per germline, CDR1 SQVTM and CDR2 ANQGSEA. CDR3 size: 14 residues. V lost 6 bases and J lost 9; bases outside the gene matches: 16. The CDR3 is CSVLEWATGSSYTF. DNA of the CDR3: TGCAGCGTCCTCGAGTGGGCGACAGGGTCTAGCTACACCTTC.

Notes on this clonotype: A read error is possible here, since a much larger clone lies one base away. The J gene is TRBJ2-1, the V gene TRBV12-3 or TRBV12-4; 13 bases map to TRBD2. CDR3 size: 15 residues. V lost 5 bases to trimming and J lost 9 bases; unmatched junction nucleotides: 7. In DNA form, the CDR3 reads TGTGCCAGCAGTCCGCGGACTAGCGGGAGCATTGAGCAGTTCTTC. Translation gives CASSPRTSGSIEQFF.

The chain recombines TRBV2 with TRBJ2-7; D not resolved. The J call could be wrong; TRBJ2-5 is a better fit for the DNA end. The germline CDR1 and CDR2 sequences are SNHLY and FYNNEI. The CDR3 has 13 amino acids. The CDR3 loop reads CASSANSRETQYF. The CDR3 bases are TGTGCCAGCAGCGCCAACAGTCGCGAGACCCAGTACTTC.